The rows below give T cell receptor beta chains drawn from one sample of a study of blood T cells in healthy people across ages. MiXCR, applied by TCRdb to the 5' RACE reads, yields one record per CDR3 protein. The sample has about 580,000 distinct CDR3 sequences, around 48% seen once; the top ten hold around 23%. The specimen was blood. The source is a man at least 80 years old in good health. Each CDR3 is given with its conserved first and last residue. Each record gives: D gene, V gene, clone size, J gene, CDR3 DNA, CDR3 protein. A D gene is named only where the DNA matches it firmly. Only part of the rows carry a size: once, few, many, or a class if the clone is expanded.

D gene: TRBD1; V gene: TRBV7-3; clone size: .; J gene: TRBJ1-1; CDR3 DNA: TGTGCCAGCAGCCCACAGGGGTACGTTACTGAAGCTTTCTTT; CDR3 protein: CASSPQGYVTEAFF
D gene: TRBD1; V gene: TRBV7-2; clone size: .; J gene: TRBJ1-5; CDR3 DNA: TGTGCCAGCAGCCCTAGACAGGGGGCCAGCAATCAGCCCCAGCATTTT; CDR3 protein: CASSPRQGASNQPQHF
D gene: .; V gene: TRBV20-1; clone size: few; J gene: TRBJ2-5; CDR3 DNA: TGCAGTGCTAGCGCCCGCGAAGAGACCCAGTACTTC; CDR3 protein: CSASAREETQYF
D gene: TRBD2; V gene: TRBV7-2; clone size: .; J gene: TRBJ2-1; CDR3 DNA: TGTGCCAGCAGCACGAGCGGGAGGTACAATGAGCAGTTCTTC; CDR3 protein: CASSTSGRYNEQFF
D gene: .; V gene: TRBV12-3/TRBV12-4; clone size: .; J gene: TRBJ2-7; CDR3 DNA: TGTGCCAGCAGTTTTTCCAGGGAGAACGAGCAGTACTTC; CDR3 protein: CASSFSRENEQYF
D gene: TRBD2; V gene: TRBV12-3/TRBV12-4; clone size: .; J gene: TRBJ2-3; CDR3 DNA: TGTGCCAGCAGTTTAGGCCCGGGAGGAGGCGGCACAGATACGCAGTATTTT; CDR3 protein: CASSLGPGGGGTDTQYF
D gene: .; V gene: TRBV12-3/TRBV12-4; clone size: .; J gene: TRBJ1-1; CDR3 DNA: TGTGCCAGCAGTTTCATTGGGTGGGTTGCTTTCTTT; CDR3 protein: CASSFIGWVAFF
D gene: .; V gene: TRBV27; clone size: few; J gene: TRBJ1-4; CDR3 DNA: TGTGCCAGCAGTTCGCGCTACCTTGCAACTAATGAAAAACTGTTTTTT; CDR3 protein: CASSSRYLATNEKLFF
D gene: TRBD2; V gene: TRBV20-1; clone size: many; J gene: TRBJ2-5; CDR3 DNA: TGCAGTGCAGCGGGACCAGGGGAGACCCAGTACTTC; CDR3 protein: CSAAGPGETQYF
D gene: TRBD2; V gene: TRBV20-1; clone size: .; J gene: TRBJ2-1; CDR3 DNA: TGCAGTGCTAGAGTAGGTCTAGCGGGAGGGGGAGTGTTCTTC; CDR3 protein: CSARVGLAGGGVFF
D gene: .; V gene: TRBV10-2; clone size: .; J gene: TRBJ1-4; CDR3 DNA: TGCGCCAGCAGTCCCGGACTGGTCGATAATGAAAAACTGTTTTTT; CDR3 protein: CASSPGLVDNEKLFF
D gene: TRBD1; V gene: TRBV5-5; clone size: .; J gene: TRBJ2-7; CDR3 DNA: TGTGCCAGCAGCTTGCTCTCGGGACAGGTAGACGAGCAGTACTTC; CDR3 protein: CASSLLSGQVDEQYF
D gene: .; V gene: TRBV6-5; clone size: many; J gene: TRBJ2-7; CDR3 DNA: TGTGCCAGCAGGGGGACAATTACCTACGAGCAGTACTTC; CDR3 protein: CASRGTITYEQYF
D gene: TRBD1; V gene: TRBV6-5; clone size: .; J gene: TRBJ1-1; CDR3 DNA: TGTGCCAGCAGTCACTGGGCAGGGGGTCGGAACACTGAAGCTTTCTTT; CDR3 protein: CASSHWAGGRNTEAFF
D gene: TRBD1; V gene: TRBV29-1; clone size: .; J gene: TRBJ1-2; CDR3 DNA: TGCAGCGTTGGGGTGACAGGGCTGGACTATGGCTACACCTTC; CDR3 protein: CSVGVTGLDYGYTF
D gene: .; V gene: TRBV3-1; clone size: .; J gene: TRBJ1-2; CDR3 DNA: TGTGCCAGCAGCCAAGGGGCAGTGAGTGGCTACACCTTC; CDR3 protein: CASSQGAVSGYTF